This T cell receptor beta chain was found in a study of Tregs in tolerant kidney transplant recipients. CDR3 length: 12 amino acids. Trimming took off 5 bases at V and 6 bases at J, with 12 bases between the two ends. CDR1 GTSNPN and CDR2 SVGIG come from the germline V gene (reference sequence). The data were produced by immunoSEQ multiplex PCR, yet TCRdb's version contains in-frame clones alone and is incomplete. The data show hundreds of thousands of clones, roughly four fifths seen once. This chain uses TRBV30 with TRBJ2-3, with D unclear. The TCR sequence derives from a human donor in good health. Sequencing input: CD4+ T cells from blood. The CDR3 spells CAWAARADTQYF. The CDR3 DNA reads TGTGCCTGGGCCGCCCGGGCGGATACGCAGTATTTT. Using reference TRBV30 and TRBJ2-3 for the parts outside the CDR3, the full variable domain is SQTIHQWPATLVQPVGSPLSLECTVEGTSNPNLYWYRQAAGRGLQLLFYSVGIGQISSEVPQNLSASRPQDRQFILSSKKLLLSDSGFYLCAWAARADTQYFGPGTRLTVL.